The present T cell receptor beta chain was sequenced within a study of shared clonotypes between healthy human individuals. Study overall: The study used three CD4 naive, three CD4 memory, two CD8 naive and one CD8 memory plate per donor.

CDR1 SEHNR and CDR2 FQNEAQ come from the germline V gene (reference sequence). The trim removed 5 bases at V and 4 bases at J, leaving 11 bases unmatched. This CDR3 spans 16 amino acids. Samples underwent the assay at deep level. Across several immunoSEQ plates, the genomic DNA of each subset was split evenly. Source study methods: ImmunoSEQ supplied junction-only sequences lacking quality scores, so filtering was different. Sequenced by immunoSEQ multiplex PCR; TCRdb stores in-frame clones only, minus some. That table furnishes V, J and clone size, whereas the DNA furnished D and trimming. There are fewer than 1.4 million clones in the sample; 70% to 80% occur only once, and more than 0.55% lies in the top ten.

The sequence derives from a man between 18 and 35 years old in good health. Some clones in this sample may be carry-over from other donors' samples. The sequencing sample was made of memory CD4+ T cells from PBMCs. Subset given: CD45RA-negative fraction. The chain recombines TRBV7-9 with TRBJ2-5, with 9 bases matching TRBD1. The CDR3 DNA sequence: TGTGCCAGCAGCCCCCCCCCGGGACAGGGTTTAGAGACCCAGTACTTC. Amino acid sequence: CASSPPPGQGLETQYF. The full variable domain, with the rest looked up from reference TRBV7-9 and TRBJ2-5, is DTGVSQNPRHKITKRGQNVTFRCDPISEHNRLYWYRQTLGQGPEFLTYFQNEAQLEKSRLLSDRFSAERPKGSFSTLEIQRTEQGDSAMYLCASSPPPGQGLETQYFGPGTRLLVL.